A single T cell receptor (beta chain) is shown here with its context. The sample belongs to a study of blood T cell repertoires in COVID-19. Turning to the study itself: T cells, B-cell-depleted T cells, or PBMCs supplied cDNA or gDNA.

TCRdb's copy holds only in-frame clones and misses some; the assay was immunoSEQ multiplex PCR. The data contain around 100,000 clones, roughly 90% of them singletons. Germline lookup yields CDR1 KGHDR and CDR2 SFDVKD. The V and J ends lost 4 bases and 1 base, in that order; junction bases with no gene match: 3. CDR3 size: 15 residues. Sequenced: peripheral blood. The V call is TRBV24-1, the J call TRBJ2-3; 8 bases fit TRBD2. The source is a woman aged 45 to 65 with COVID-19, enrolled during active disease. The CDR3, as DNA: TGTGCCACCAGTGAGTGGCGGGGGGGCACAGATACGCAGTATTTT. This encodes CATSEWRGGTDTQYF.